The text below deals with one TCR beta chain. The sample originates from a study of blood T cell repertoires in COVID-19. TCRdb keeps only in-frame clones here, not all; method: immunoSEQ multiplex PCR. The sample yields about 300,000 clones, approximately 84% seen once. The V end was cut by 6 bases, the J end by 3 bases, with 12 bases between. From germline, CDR1 is SNHLY and CDR2 FYNNEI. The CDR3 sequence is 14 residues long. This clonotype was sampled from a human donor with COVID-19, enrolled during active disease. The donor label of this sample is uncertain. Material for sequencing was peripheral blood. The chain recombines TRBV2 with TRBJ2-1; maybe TRBD2 (7 bases). The CDR3 sequence: CASRGEGVYNEQFF. DNA for the CDR3: TGTGCCAGCAGGGGGGAGGGGGTCTACAATGAGCAGTTCTTC.